This TCR beta chain appears in the sequencing data of a study of STAT5B mutations in CD4+ large granular lymphocyte leukemia. The CDR3 consists of 16 residues. The ends were cut back, 2 bases at V and 10 bases at J, with 21 bases in the middle. The V gene's germline CDR1 is MNHEY and CDR2 SVGAGI. Clones were read by immunoSEQ multiplex PCR, and TCRdb kept only the in-frame ones, dropping some. The sample has about 38,000 clones; about 82% are singletons. This receptor was identified in a human donor in good health. The sequenced sample was CD4+ T cells from blood buffy coats. The V gene is TRBV6-5, the J gene TRBJ2-1; D assignment may be TRBD1 or TRBD2 (6 bases each). For the CDR3, the DNA is TGTGCCAGCAGTTACATAAGGGGGGCCGCAACCAACGAGCAGTTCTTC. The encoded protein is CASSYIRGAATNEQFF.